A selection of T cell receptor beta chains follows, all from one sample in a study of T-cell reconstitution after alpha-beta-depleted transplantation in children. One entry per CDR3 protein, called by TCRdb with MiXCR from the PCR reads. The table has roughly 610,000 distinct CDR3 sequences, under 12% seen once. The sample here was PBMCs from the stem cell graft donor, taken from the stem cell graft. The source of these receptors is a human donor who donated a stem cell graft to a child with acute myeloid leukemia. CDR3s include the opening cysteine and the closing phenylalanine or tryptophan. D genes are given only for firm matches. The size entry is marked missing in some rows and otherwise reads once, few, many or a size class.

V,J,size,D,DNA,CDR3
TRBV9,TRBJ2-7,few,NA,TGTGCCAGCAGCGTAGGTGGGTCTCCGGGCGAGCAGTACTTC,CASSVGGSPGEQYF
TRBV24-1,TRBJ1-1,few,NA,TGTGCCACCAGTTTAGGACAGGAAGCTTTCTTT,CATSLGQEAFF
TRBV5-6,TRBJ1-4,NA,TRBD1,TGTGCCAGCGGAGGGGACAGGGGGAGAACTAATGAAAAACTGTTTTTT,CASGGDRGRTNEKLFF
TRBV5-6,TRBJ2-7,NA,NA,TGTGCCAGCAATCGGGCTACGCACCTATACGAGCAGTACTTC,CASNRATHLYEQYF
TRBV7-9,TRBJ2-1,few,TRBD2,TGTGCCAGCAGCCACTCCTTAGCGGGAGTCGAGAATGAGCAGTTCTTC,CASSHSLAGVENEQFF
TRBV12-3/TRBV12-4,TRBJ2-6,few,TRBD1,TGTGCCAGCAGCGACAGGGCCCTCTCTGGGGCCAACGTCCTGACTTTC,CASSDRALSGANVLTF
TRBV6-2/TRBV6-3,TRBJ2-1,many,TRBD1,TGTGCCAGCAATCCGGGACAGGGAACTTATAGCTCCTACAATGAGCAGTTCTTC,CASNPGQGTYSSYNEQFF
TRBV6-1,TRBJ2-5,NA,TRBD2,TGTGCCAGCATGGGAGCGGGGGGGTTGGAGACCCAGTACTTC,CASMGAGGLETQYF
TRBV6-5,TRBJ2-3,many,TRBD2,TGTGCCTCTTCCGGGGGGTTGGATACGCAGTATTTT,CASSGGLDTQYF
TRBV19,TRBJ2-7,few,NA,TGTGCCAGTACTGTGAACCCTGGGGGCTACGAGCAGTACTTC,CASTVNPGGYEQYF
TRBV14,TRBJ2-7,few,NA,TGTGCCAGCAGTATTTCTAATTCCTACGAGCAGTACTTC,CASSISNSYEQYF
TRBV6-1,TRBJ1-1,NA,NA,TGTGCCAGCAGGAGGGACGGAACCCTGGGCACTGAAGCTTTCTTT,CASRRDGTLGTEAFF
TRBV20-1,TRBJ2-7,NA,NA,TGCAGTGCTAGAGGGGACAATATCCACGAGCAGTACTTC,CSARGDNIHEQYF
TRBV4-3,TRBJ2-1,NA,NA,TGCGCCAGCAGCCAATACAGGAGGCCCTACAATGAGCAGTTCTTC,CASSQYRRPYNEQFF
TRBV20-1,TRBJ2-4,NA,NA,TGCAGTGCCGTCCGCCCTAACATTCAGTACTTC,CSAVRPNIQYF
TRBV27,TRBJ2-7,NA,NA,TGTGCCAGCAGTTTAAGGGACCGGGGGTACGAGCAGTACTTC,CASSLRDRGYEQYF
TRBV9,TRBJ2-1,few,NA,TGTGCCAGCAGCGTAGCAGAGGTCACTCCCTACAATGAGCAGTTCTTC,CASSVAEVTPYNEQFF
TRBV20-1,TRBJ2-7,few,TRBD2,TGCAGTGCTAGAGAGACGACCGGGACTACCATCACGGACGAGCAGTACTTC,CSARETTGTTITDEQYF
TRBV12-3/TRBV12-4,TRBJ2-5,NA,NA,TGTGCCAGCACCTCCGGCCGAGAGACCCAGTACTTC,CASTSGRETQYF
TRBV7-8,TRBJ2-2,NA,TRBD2,TGTGCCAGCAGCTTAGCGACGACTAGCGGGGGGACCGGGGAGCTGTTTTTT,CASSLATTSGGTGELFF
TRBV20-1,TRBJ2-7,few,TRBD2,TGCAGTTCGAGGGCGGGGGCCTACGAGCAGTACTTC,CSSRAGAYEQYF
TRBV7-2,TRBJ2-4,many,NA,TGTGCCAGCAGCCCTACCTTCCAGCAAAACATTCAGTACTTC,CASSPTFQQNIQYF
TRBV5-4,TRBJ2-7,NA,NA,TGTGCCAGCAGCGTGGGTCAGTTTCCGATCGAGCAGTACTTC,CASSVGQFPIEQYF